This entry describes one TCR beta chain. This clone was picked up a small number of times. Its antigen is still unknown. Base qualities were left out, and no much larger clone turns up one base away. The sample's time point label, in plain terms: week 35, safety follow-up. Each vaccine dose, consisting of 300 ug of a 20-mer mutant IDH1 peptide in Montanide, was administered subcutaneously with topical imiquimod. Patients received eight vaccinations in weeks 1, 3, 5, 7, 11, 15, 19 and 23, corresponding to visits V03 through V10. The donors had newly diagnosed IDH1-mutant astrocytomas of WHO grade 3 or 4 that showed loss of nuclear ATRX. The samples were drawn from NOA16, a multicentre, single-arm, open-label phase I trial in Germany that tested a mutant IDH1 peptide vaccine in humans for the first time. Genomic DNA for TCRB sequencing was isolated from EDTA blood with the DNeasy Blood and Tissue Kit.

This entry comes from a study of a mutant IDH1 vaccine in newly diagnosed glioma (dated by TCRdb to the early 2020s). For the wider study: In the chemotherapy-containing groups, vaccination started alongside temozolomide cycles, whereas in patients who had radiotherapy alone it started 4-6 weeks after radiotherapy. Before enrollment, most patients had been given radiochemotherapy with temozolomide as standard therapy, while the rest had received either radiotherapy alone or temozolomide alone. Of the 32 patients who were treated, around 62% were male and around 40% were female, and the mean age was roughly 40 years. Peripheral blood was drawn at six visits: V03 (baseline), V05, V07, V10, V12 and V13. The week-35 safety follow-up took place at visit V12, and the week-47 end of study took place at visit V13. Longitudinal TCRB deep sequencing was done for 25 treated patients, wherever samples were available for exploratory analyses.

Taken from cysteine to phenylalanine, the CDR3 has 14 residues. Of all the DNA, just the CDR3 is kept, 42 bases in frame from base 1. Looking up the germline V gene yields CDR1 SGDLS and CDR2 YYNGEE. The trim is 2 bases for V and 4 bases for J, with a gap of 12 bases between the germline ends. Paper-wide results and their limitations: Vaccine-induced immune responses across multiple MHC alleles were detected in approximately 93% of patients. Pseudoprogression appeared unrelated to alterations in the top peripheral T cell clonotypes detected by TCRB sequencing. It was noted by the authors that analyses of patient blood samples could not be reproduced owing to sample limitations. Selection of PBMC samples for TCRB deep sequencing was based on availability.

Library preparation used the immunoSEQ multiplex PCR assay. Rearranged TCR beta chain sequences were amplified using the hsTCRB Kit according to the manufacturer's protocol. Sequencing of TCRB libraries was carried out on an Illumina MiSeq. In the authors' own workflow: The proprietary platform of the kit vendor was used for demultiplexing, trimming and gene mapping. TCRdb limited this immuneACCESS table to in-frame rearrangements with V and J called. A share of clones is missing; checked studies link under half to unresolved V genes, and the rest is unexplained. V, J and clone size are those of that table, while D and trimming were read from the DNA. Across this sample there are roughly 30,000 clones, with roughly 75% seen only once. The top ten clonotypes cover 10% to 12% of the sample.

The chain is encoded by TRBV9 joined to TRBJ1-1; too little of a D gene remains to name it. Sequences were derived from PBMCs, sampled from a glioma patient whose treatment included an IDH1 peptide vaccine. This receptor was obtained from a woman in her forties with glioma. The CDR3 protein sequence reads: CASSVRSRGTEAFF. The sequenced DNA: TGTGCCAGCAGCGTTAGATCACGGGGCACTGAAGCTTTCTTT.